This entry is about one T cell receptor (beta chain). Repertoires were generated with immunoSEQ multiplex PCR, while TCRdb's copy carries only in-frame clones and drops some. Here the sample spans over 2,000,000 clones, approximately 92% being singletons. The sample comes from a study of shared clonotypes between healthy human individuals. The germline gives CDR1 SGHTA, CDR2 FQGNSA. The CDR3 loop spans 16 amino acids. The trim removed 1 base at V and 3 bases at J, leaving 4 bases unmatched. Terminally differentiated effector memory CD45RA+ cells were excluded by CCR7 positive selection of CD45RO-negative cells.

This TCR was recovered from a young man in good health. Some clones in this sample may be carry-over from other donors' samples. The chain has TRBV7-2 and TRBJ2-1, with 9 positions matching TRBD2. The material sequenced was naive CD8+ T cells from PBMCs. Here the CDR3 reads CASSLDGLAHYNEQFF. CDR3 bases: TGTGCCAGCAGCTTAGATGGACTAGCGCACTACAATGAGCAGTTCTTC.